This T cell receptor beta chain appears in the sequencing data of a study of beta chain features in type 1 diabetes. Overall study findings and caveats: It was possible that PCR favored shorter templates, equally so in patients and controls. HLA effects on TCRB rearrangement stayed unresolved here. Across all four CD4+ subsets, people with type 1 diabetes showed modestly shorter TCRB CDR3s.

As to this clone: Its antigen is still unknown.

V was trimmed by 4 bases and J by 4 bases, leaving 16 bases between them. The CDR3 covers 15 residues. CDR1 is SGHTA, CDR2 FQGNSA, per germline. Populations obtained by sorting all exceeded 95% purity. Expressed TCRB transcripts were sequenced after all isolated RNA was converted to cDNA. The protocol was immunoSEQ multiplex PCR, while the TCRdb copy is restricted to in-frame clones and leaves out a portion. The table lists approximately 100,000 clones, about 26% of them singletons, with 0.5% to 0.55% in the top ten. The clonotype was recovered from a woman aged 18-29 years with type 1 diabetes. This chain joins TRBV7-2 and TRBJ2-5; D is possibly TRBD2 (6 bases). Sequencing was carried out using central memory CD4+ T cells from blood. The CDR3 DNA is TGTGCCAGCAGCTCCGAAGGGTACGGGGGAGAGACCCAGTACTTC. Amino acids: CASSSEGYGGETQYF.